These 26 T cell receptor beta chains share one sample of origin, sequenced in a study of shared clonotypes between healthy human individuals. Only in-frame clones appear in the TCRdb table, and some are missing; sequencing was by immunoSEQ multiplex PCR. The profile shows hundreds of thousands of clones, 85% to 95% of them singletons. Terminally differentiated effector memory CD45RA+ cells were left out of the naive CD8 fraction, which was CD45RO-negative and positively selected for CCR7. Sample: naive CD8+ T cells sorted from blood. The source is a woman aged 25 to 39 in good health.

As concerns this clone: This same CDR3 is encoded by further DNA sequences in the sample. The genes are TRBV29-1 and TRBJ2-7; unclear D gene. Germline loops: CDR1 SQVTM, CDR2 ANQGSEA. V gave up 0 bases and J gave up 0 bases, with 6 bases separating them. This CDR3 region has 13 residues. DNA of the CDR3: TGCAGCGTTGAAGATAGGAGCTCCTACGAGCAGTACTTC. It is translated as CSVEDRSSYEQYF.

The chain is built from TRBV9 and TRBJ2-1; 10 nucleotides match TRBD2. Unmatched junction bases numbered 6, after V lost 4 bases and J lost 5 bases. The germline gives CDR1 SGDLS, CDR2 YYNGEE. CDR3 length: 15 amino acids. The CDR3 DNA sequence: TGTGCCAGCAGCTCCACTAGCGGGGATCACAATGAGCAGTTCTTC. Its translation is CASSSTSGDHNEQFF.

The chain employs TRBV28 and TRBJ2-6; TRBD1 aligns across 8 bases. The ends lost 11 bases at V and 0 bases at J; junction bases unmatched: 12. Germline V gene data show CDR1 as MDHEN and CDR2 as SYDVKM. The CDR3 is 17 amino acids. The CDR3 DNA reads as TGTGCCGCCTGTCAGGGGGCAAGGTTCTCTGGGGCCAACGTCCTGACTTTC. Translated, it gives CAACQGARFSGANVLTF.

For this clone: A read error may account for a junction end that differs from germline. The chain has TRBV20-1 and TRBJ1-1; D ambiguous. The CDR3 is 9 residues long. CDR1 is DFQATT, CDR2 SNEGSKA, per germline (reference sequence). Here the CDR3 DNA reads TGCAGTGCTAGAGGGGTTCGTGACTTT. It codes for CSARGVRDF.

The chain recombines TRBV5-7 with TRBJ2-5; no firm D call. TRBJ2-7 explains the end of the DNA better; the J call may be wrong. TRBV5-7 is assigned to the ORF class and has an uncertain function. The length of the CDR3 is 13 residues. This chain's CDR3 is CASSQELGYEQYF. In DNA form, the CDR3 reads TGTGCCAGCAGCCAAGAGTTGGGTTACGAGCAGTACTTC.

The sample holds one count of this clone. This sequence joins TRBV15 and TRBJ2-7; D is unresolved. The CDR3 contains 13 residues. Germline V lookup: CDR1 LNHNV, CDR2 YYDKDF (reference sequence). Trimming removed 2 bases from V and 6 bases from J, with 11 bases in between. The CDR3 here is CATSRPSRAEQYF. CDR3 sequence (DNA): TGTGCCACCAGCAGACCCTCTAGAGCCGAGCAGTACTTC.

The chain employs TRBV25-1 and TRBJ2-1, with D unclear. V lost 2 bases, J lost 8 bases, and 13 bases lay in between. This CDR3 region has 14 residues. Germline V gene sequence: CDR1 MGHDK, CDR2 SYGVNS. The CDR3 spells CASSEGPGVDEQFF. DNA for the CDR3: TGTGCCAGCAGTGAAGGACCGGGTGTAGATGAGCAGTTCTTC.

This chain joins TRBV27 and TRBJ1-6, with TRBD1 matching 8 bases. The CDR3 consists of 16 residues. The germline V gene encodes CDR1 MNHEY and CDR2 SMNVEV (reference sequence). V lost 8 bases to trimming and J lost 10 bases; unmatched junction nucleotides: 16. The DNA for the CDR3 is TGTGCCAGCGGATCGTCGGAGACAGGGGATGGATCACCCCTCCACTTT. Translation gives CASGSSETGDGSPLHF.

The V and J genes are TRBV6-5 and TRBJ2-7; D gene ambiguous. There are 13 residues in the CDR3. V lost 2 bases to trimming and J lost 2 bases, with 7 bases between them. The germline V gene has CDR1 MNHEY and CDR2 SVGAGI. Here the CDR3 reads CASSYAEAYEQYF. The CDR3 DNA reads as TGTGCCAGCAGTTACGCAGAAGCCTACGAGCAGTACTTC.

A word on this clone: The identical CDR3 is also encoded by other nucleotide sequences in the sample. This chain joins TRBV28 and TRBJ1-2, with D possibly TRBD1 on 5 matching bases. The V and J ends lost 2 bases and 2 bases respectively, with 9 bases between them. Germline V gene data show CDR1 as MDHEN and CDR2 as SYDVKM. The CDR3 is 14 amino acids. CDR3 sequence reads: CASSLRGSNYGYTF. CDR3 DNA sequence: TGTGCCAGCAGTTTAAGGGGCAGCAACTATGGCTACACCTTC.

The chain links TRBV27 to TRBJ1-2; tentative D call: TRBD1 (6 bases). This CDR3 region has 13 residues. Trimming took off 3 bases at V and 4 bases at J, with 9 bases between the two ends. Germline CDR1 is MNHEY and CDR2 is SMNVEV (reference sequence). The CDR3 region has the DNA TGTGCCAGCAGTTTCAGGGGCGGCTATGGCTACACCTTC. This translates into CASSFRGGYGYTF.

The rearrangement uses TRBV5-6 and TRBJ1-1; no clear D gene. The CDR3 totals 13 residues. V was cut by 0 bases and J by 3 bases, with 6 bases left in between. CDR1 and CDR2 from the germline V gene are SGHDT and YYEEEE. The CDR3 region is CASSLAHDTEAFF. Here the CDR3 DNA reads TGTGCCAGCAGCTTGGCCCATGACACTGAAGCTTTCTTT.

The CDR3 DNA is TGTGCCAGCAGTGGGTCGGGGGAGCAGTTCTTC. Translation: CASSGSGEQFF. This chain joins TRBV25-1 and TRBJ2-1; D is perhaps TRBD2 (5 bases). Germline CDR1 is MGHDK and CDR2 is SYGVNS. V was cut by 4 bases and J by 10 bases, with 8 bases left in between. The CDR3 contains 11 residues.

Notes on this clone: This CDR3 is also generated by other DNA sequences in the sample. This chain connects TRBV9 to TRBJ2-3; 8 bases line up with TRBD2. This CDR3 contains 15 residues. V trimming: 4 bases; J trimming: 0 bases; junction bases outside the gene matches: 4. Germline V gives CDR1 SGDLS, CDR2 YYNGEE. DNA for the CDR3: TGTGCCAGCAGCCCCCCTAGCGGGAGCACAGATACGCAGTATTTT. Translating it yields CASSPPSGSTDTQYF.

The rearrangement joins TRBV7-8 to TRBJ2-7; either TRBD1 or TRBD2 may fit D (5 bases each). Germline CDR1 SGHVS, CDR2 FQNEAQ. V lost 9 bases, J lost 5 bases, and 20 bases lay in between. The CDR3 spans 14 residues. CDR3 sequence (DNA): TGTGCCAGTAACCGGGACCCAGATTTCGACGAGCAGTACTTC. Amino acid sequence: CASNRDPDFDEQYF.

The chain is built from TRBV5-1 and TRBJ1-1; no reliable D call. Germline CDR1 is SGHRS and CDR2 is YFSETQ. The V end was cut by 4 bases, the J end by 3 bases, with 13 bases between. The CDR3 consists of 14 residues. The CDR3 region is CASSPPNTDTEAFF. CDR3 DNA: TGCGCCAGCAGCCCTCCAAACACCGACACTGAAGCTTTCTTT.

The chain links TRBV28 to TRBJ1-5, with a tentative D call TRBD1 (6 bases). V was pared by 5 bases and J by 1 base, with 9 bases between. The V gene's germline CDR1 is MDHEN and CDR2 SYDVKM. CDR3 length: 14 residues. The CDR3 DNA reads TGTGCCAGCAGTAGGACAGTGAGCAATCAGCCCCAGCATTTT. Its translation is CASSRTVSNQPQHF.

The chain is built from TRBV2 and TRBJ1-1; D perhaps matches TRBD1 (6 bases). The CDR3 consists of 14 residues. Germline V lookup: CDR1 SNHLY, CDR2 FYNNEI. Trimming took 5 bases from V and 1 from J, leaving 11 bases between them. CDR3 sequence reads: CASSKTGRNTEAFF. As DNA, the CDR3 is TGTGCCAGCAGTAAAACAGGGAGGAACACTGAAGCTTTCTTT.

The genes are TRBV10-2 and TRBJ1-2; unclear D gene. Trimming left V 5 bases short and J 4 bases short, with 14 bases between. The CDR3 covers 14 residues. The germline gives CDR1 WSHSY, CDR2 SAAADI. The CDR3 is CASSSIGLTYGYTF. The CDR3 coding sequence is TGCGCCAGCAGTTCCATAGGGTTGACCTATGGCTACACCTTC.

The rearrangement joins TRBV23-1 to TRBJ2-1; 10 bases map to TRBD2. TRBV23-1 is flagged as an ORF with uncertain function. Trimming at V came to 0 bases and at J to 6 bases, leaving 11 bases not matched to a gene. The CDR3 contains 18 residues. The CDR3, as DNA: TGCGCCAGCAGTCAATCGCCTAGCGGGAGTTCTATACGCAATGAGCAGTTCTTC. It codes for CASSQSPSGSSIRNEQFF.

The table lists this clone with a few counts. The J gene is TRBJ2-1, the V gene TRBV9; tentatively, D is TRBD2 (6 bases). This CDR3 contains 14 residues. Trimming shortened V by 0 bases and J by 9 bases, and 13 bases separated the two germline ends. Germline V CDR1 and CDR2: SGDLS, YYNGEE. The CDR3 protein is CASSVEGSGGEQFF. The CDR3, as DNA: TGTGCCAGCAGCGTAGAGGGTAGCGGTGGTGAGCAGTTCTTC.

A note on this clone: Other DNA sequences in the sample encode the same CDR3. The CDR3 spells CASSLGNEQFF. Here the CDR3 DNA reads TGTGCCAGCAGCCTTGGGAATGAGCAGTTCTTC. The rearrangement links TRBV5-4 to TRBJ2-1; D call uncertain. This CDR3 spans 11 amino acids. The ends were cut back, 4 bases at V and 7 bases at J, with 6 bases in the middle. In germline, CDR1 is SGHNT, CDR2 YYREEE (reference sequence).

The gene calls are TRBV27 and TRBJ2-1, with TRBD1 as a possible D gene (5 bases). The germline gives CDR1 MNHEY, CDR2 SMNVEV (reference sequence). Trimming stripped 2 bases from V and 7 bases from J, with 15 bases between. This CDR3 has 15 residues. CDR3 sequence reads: CASSLKQGIGNEQFF. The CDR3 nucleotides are TGTGCCAGCAGTTTAAAGCAGGGTATTGGTAATGAGCAGTTCTTC.

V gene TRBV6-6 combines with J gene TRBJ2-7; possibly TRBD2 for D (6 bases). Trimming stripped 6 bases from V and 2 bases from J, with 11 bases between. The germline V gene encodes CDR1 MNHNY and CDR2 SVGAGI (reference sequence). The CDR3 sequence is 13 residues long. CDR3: CASRFGSTYEQYF. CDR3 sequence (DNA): TGTGCCAGCAGGTTCGGGAGTACCTACGAGCAGTACTTC.

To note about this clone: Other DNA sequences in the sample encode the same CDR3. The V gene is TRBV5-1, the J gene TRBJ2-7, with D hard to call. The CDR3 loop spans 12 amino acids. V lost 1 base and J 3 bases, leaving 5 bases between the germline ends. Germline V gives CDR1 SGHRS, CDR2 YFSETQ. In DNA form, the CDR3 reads TGCGCCAGCAGCTTGCGAGGCTACGAGCAGTACTTC. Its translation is CASSLRGYEQYF.

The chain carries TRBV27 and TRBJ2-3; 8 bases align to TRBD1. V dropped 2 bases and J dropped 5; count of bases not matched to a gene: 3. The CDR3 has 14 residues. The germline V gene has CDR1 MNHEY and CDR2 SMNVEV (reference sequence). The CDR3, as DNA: TGTGCCAGCAGTTTAGGCAGGGGGCTAGATACGCAGTATTTT. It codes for CASSLGRGLDTQYF.